These T cell receptor beta chains were read from a single sample in a study of control samples from healthy donors and cancer patients. The repertoire was sequenced with immunoSEQ multiplex PCR; TCRdb's copy has only in-frame clones and lacks some. The sample yields approximately 140,000 clones, around nine tenths seen once. Sequencing input: blood. Source of these receptors: a man under 40 in good health. The CDR3 runs from the conserved cysteine through the conserved F or W. Fields, in order: J gene, D gene, V gene, clone size, CDR3 DNA, CDR3 protein. D genes are given only for firm matches. Size values are once, few and many counts, or a class for expanded clones, and some rows have none.

>TRBJ1-5|NA|TRBV30|NA
TGTGCCTGGAGTGGATCGGAGGATCAGCCCCAGCATTTT
CAWSGSEDQPQHF
>TRBJ2-5|TRBD1|TRBV7-9|NA
TGTGCCAGCAGCCGAAGTCGGGACAGGGAACGGGAGGAGGTGGAGACCCAGTACTTC
CASSRSRDREREEVETQYF
>TRBJ2-1|NA|TRBV30|many
TGTGCCTGGAGTGCCCGACTAGGGGACTACAATGAGCAGTTCTTC
CAWSARLGDYNEQFF
>TRBJ2-1|NA|TRBV28|once
TGTGCCAGCAGTTTAACAATAATGACCCGAGGCAATGAGCAGTTCTTC
CASSLTIMTRGNEQFF
>TRBJ1-2|NA|TRBV19|NA
TGTGCCAGTAGTAAGGGCTATGGCTACACCTTC
CASSKGYGYTF
>TRBJ1-4|TRBD1|TRBV28|NA
TGTGCCAGCAGTCCCATTGGGACAGGGGAAGATGAAAAACTGTTTTTT
CASSPIGTGEDEKLFF
>TRBJ1-3|TRBD1|TRBV6-6|NA
TGTGCCAGCAGCCTTCGGACAGGGTCTGGAAACACCATATATTTT
CASSLRTGSGNTIYF
>TRBJ1-2|NA|TRBV27|once
TGTGCCAGCAGTTTATTGGGGACAAGCTATGGCTACACCTTC
CASSLLGTSYGYTF
>TRBJ1-5|NA|TRBV4-1|NA
TGCGCCAGCAGCCGCGGGACCAGCAATCAGCCCCAGCATTTT
CASSRGTSNQPQHF
>TRBJ2-1|TRBD1|TRBV18|NA
TGTGCCAGCTCACCACCCCCGGGACAGGGCTACAATGAGCAGTTCTTC
CASSPPPGQGYNEQFF
>TRBJ1-5|NA|TRBV7-2|NA
TGTGCCAGCAGCCAGTCAGGGGGCAATCAGCCCCAGCATTTT
CASSQSGGNQPQHF
>TRBJ2-6|TRBD1|TRBV19|NA
TGTGCCAGTACTTCGTACAGGGGCTCTGGGGCCAACGTCCTGACTTTC
CASTSYRGSGANVLTF
>TRBJ2-5|NA|TRBV28|NA
TGTGCCAGCAGGCAACAGGGAGGTGGCCAAGAGACCCAGTACTTC
CASRQQGGGQETQYF
>TRBJ1-1|NA|TRBV19|NA
TGTGCCAGCCACAGGGACTGGAACACTGAAGCTTTCTTT
CASHRDWNTEAFF
>TRBJ2-3|TRBD2|TRBV30|NA
TGTGCCTGGGGGGAACTAGCGAGGGGAATGGGTACGCAGTATTTT
CAWGELARGMGTQYF
>TRBJ1-3|NA|TRBV6-6|NA
TGTGCCAGCAGTTTGACCTCTGGAAACACCATATATTTT
CASSLTSGNTIYF
>TRBJ2-3|NA|TRBV7-3|NA
TGTGCCAGCAGCTTAGCGGGGGCCACAGATACGCAGTATTTT
CASSLAGATDTQYF
>TRBJ1-1|NA|TRBV6-1|NA
TGTGCCAGCAGTGTTTCCGAAATTGGGCTGGGTACTGAAGCTTTCTTT
CASSVSEIGLGTEAFF
>TRBJ2-5|NA|TRBV11-3|NA
TGTGCCAGCAGCTTAAGGGGCACGGAGACCCAGTACTTC
CASSLRGTETQYF
>TRBJ1-3|TRBD1|TRBV28|NA
TGTGCCAGCAGTTTACTAACCGACAGGGCCTCTGGAAACACCATATATTTT
CASSLLTDRASGNTIYF
>TRBJ2-2|NA|TRBV7-9|once
TGTGCCAGCAGCTTACTCTTGGATGGGGAGCTGTTTTTT
CASSLLLDGELFF
>TRBJ1-6|NA|TRBV6-6|NA
TGTGCCAGCAGTTACCCAGGCTCACCCCTCCACTTT
CASSYPGSPLHF
>TRBJ2-1|TRBD2|TRBV14|NA
TGTGCCAGCAGCCAAGTCCGCGGGGGCTACAATGAGCAGTTCTTC
CASSQVRGGYNEQFF
>TRBJ1-2|NA|TRBV28|NA
TGTGCCAGCAGTTCCCCGTCGGTCATCCTATATGGCTACACCTTC
CASSSPSVILYGYTF
>TRBJ2-2|NA|TRBV27|NA
TGTGCCAGCAGTTTCTCCCCGGATGGGACCGGGGAGCTGTTTTTT
CASSFSPDGTGELFF
>TRBJ2-7|NA|TRBV6-5|NA
TGTGCCAGCAGTTACTCAATCAACTATCTCGGAGAGCAGTACTTC
CASSYSINYLGEQYF
>TRBJ1-1|NA|TRBV2|NA
TGTGCCAGCAGTGAAGGTAGGAACACTGAAGCTTTCTTT
CASSEGRNTEAFF
>TRBJ2-1|NA|TRBV11-2|NA
TGTGCCAGCAGCCCCGGGATAGCGGCCTACAATGAGCAGTTCTTC
CASSPGIAAYNEQFF
>TRBJ1-2|NA|TRBV19|NA
TGTGCCAGTTATTGGTCGGACGGCTATGGCTACACCTTC
CASYWSDGYGYTF
>TRBJ1-6|NA|TRBV30|NA
TGTGCCTGGAGTTCGATAATAGGTTCACCCCTCCACTTT
CAWSSIIGSPLHF
>TRBJ2-1|TRBD2|TRBV11-3|NA
TGTGCCAGCAGCTTAGTGGCTAGCGGGATTGGCAATGAGCAGTTCTTC
CASSLVASGIGNEQFF
>TRBJ1-1|TRBD1|TRBV6-2/TRBV6-3|once
TGTGCCAGCAGTCCCCAGGGGGCGGGCACTGAAGCTTTCTTT
CASSPQGAGTEAFF
>TRBJ1-1|NA|TRBV9|NA
TGTGCCAGCAGCGGGGGACACTACACTGAAGCTTTCTTT
CASSGGHYTEAFF
>TRBJ2-2|NA|TRBV7-9|NA
TGTGCCAGCATGCTTGACAGCGCGAACACCGGGGAGCTGTTTTTT
CASMLDSANTGELFF
>TRBJ1-5|NA|TRBV28|NA
TGTGCCAGCAGTACCTTTTCATACAGGGATGGCAATCAGCCCCAGCATTTT
CASSTFSYRDGNQPQHF
>TRBJ2-1|NA|TRBV20-1|NA
TGCAGTGCTAGTGGTAGGGGGGTAGGTCTCGATGAGCAGTTCTTC
CSASGRGVGLDEQFF
>TRBJ2-2|NA|TRBV2|NA
TGTGCCAGCAGTGCTTTAGGGGGGTTGGCGAACACCGGGGAGCTGTTTTTT
CASSALGGLANTGELFF
>TRBJ1-4|TRBD1|TRBV29-1|NA
TGCAGCGCCCGACAGGGTGGAGGAGAAAAACTGTTTTTT
CSARQGGGEKLFF
>TRBJ2-7|TRBD1|TRBV23-1|NA
TGCGCCAGCAGTCTCATCCCGGGACAGCGGAGCTCCTACGAGCAGTACTTC
CASSLIPGQRSSYEQYF
>TRBJ2-3|TRBD2|TRBV27|NA
TGTGCCAGCAGTCCCCGGACTAGCGGGAACACAGATACGCAGTATTTT
CASSPRTSGNTDTQYF
>TRBJ1-5|TRBD1|TRBV27|NA
TGTGCCAGCAGTTTATCGGGGCAAGGGGGCGGACAGCCCCAGCATTTT
CASSLSGQGGGQPQHF
>TRBJ1-3|NA|TRBV25-1|NA
TGTGCCAGCAGCCCGTGGATCCGGGGAGGGGGAAACACCATATATTTT
CASSPWIRGGGNTIYF
>TRBJ1-2|NA|TRBV28|once
TGTGCCAGCAGTTTGGTCGTCGGTGGCTACACCTTC
CASSLVVGGYTF
>TRBJ1-2|NA|TRBV28|NA
TGTGCCAGCATTGGCCTTTATGGCTACACCTTC
CASIGLYGYTF
>TRBJ2-5|NA|TRBV4-3|NA
TGCGCCAGCAGCCAAGATTTGGCGGGTTACCAAGAGACCCAGTACTTC
CASSQDLAGYQETQYF
>TRBJ2-1|TRBD1|TRBV28|NA
TGTGCCAGCAGTCCACCGGGACAGGGCTATGAGCAGTTCTTC
CASSPPGQGYEQFF
>TRBJ2-7|NA|TRBV27|NA
TGTGCCAGCAGTTTGGGTTCCGAGCAGTACTTC
CASSLGSEQYF
>TRBJ1-1|NA|TRBV18|NA
TGTGCCAGCTCACCATGGATGAACACTGAAGCTTTCTTT
CASSPWMNTEAFF
>TRBJ1-2|NA|TRBV18|NA
TGTGCCAGCTCACCCGACAGCCTCTATGGCTACACCTTC
CASSPDSLYGYTF
>TRBJ1-3|NA|TRBV5-4|once
TGTGCCAGCAGCCTTTCAAGCTCTGGAAACACCATATATTTT
CASSLSSSGNTIYF
>TRBJ2-1|NA|TRBV5-1|NA
TGCGCCAGCAGCTTCTCCGACAATGAGCAGTTCTTC
CASSFSDNEQFF
>TRBJ1-2|TRBD1|TRBV29-1|once
TGCAGCGTTGCAGAGGGGGCAAATGGCTACACCTTC
CSVAEGANGYTF